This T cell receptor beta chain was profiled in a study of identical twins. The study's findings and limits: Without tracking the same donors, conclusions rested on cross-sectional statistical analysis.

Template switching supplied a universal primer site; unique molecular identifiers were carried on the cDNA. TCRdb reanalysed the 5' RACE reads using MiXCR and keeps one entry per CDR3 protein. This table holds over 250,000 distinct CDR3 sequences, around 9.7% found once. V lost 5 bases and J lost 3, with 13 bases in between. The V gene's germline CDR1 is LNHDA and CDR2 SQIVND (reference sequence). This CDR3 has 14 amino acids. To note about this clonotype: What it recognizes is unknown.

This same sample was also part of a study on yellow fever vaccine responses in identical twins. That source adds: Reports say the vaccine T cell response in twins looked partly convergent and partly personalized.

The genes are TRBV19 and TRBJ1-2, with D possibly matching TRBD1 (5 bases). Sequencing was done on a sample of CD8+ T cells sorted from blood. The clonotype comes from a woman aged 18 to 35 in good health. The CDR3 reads CASSLGTGYYGYTF. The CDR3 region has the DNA TGTGCCAGTAGTTTGGGGACCGGATACTATGGCTACACCTTC.